This record covers a single T cell receptor (beta chain). This record comes from a study of blood T cell repertoires in COVID-19. About the study: Italy, Spain and the United States were the sources of the convalescent and acute COVID-19 samples.

Original processing methods: Amplification of reference gene primers provided the estimated nucleated cell counts. TCRdb's copy holds only in-frame clones and misses some; the assay was immunoSEQ multiplex PCR. The D gene and trimming were derived from the DNA, and the V and J assignments and clone size from that table. Here the sample spans 250,000 to 300,000 clones, about 86% being singletons. The J segment lost 7 bases and the V segment lost 4 bases, leaving 6 bases of the junction unmatched. CDR1 and CDR2 from the germline V gene are MDHEN and SYDVKM. The CDR3 length is 15 residues. One Seattle source followed patients from active infection through their disease course.

This receptor was identified in a woman in her sixties or seventies with COVID-19, enrolled during active disease. V is TRBV28 and J is TRBJ1-4; 10 bases are a match to TRBD1. The sample was peripheral blood. CDR3 loop: CASSSPGDRGEKLFF. CDR3 bases: TGTGCCAGCAGTTCCCCGGGGGACAGGGGTGAAAAACTGTTTTTT.